A single sample is the source of the 7 T cell receptor beta chains below, sequenced in a study of T cells after yellow fever vaccination. TCRdb used MiXCR to reprocess the 5' RACE reads, holding one entry per CDR3 protein. The repertoire holds 150,000 to 200,000 distinct CDR3 sequences, with around 8.5% as singletons. The sample here was CD8+ T cells sorted from PBMCs, taken 45 days after the yellow fever booster vaccination. These receptors were collected from a man younger than 30 who received the YFV17D yellow fever vaccine.

This clonotype showed up just a few times. This chain's CDR3 is CASSWDRADQPQHF. DNA for the CDR3: TGTGCCAGCAGTTGGGACAGGGCGGATCAGCCCCAGCATTTT. V gene TRBV28 combines with J gene TRBJ1-5, with 9 bases aligning to TRBD1. Germline lookup yields CDR1 MDHEN and CDR2 SYDVKM. The CDR3 contains 14 residues. V shed 4 bases and J 5 bases; nucleotides not matched to a gene: 3.

This clonotype was seen only a few times. V is TRBV6-4 and J is TRBJ2-2; D is uncertain. CDR3 length: 16 amino acids. V lost 4 bases and J 2 bases, leaving 14 bases between the germline ends. Germline V gene lookup returns CDR1 MRHNA and CDR2 SNTAGT. CDR3 DNA sequence: TGTGCCAGCAGTGCCCGAGAGTGGCAAAACACCGGGGAGCTGTTTTTT. As protein: CASSAREWQNTGELFF.

This clonotype was observed a handful of times. The chain recombines TRBV7-3 with TRBJ1-1, with 7 bases identical to TRBD1. CDR3 size: 15 residues. Germline V gene sequence: CDR1 SGHTA, CDR2 FQGTGA. J lost 2 bases, V lost 6 bases, and 9 bases had no gene match. The DNA for the CDR3 is TGTGCCAGCAGTTCGGACAGGATCAAAAACACTGAAGCTTTCTTT. Its translation: CASSSDRIKNTEAFF.

This chain connects TRBV4-1 to TRBJ2-2; D not certain. The CDR3 contains 14 residues. Germline V lookup: CDR1 MGHRA, CDR2 YSYEKL. V lost 3 bases and J 5 bases, leaving 10 bases between the germline ends. CDR3 sequence (DNA): TGCGCCAGCAGCCATGGATCGAGGACCGGGGAGCTGTTTTTT. It yields the protein CASSHGSRTGELFF.

V and J are TRBV7-9 and TRBJ1-4; TRBD1 is a possible D gene (5 bases). Trimming removed 5 bases from V and 0 bases from J, with 10 bases in between. Germline-derived CDR1 and CDR2 are SEHNR and FQNEAQ (reference sequence). The CDR3 runs 15 residues. The CDR3 sequence: CASSHLTATNEKLFF. CDR3 in DNA: TGTGCCAGCAGCCACCTGACAGCAACTAATGAAAAACTGTTTTTT.

There are many counts of this clonotype. The chain combines TRBV4-1 with TRBJ2-5, with D tentatively TRBD1 or TRBD2 (5 bases each). The CDR3 loop spans 18 amino acids. The germline V and J ends were trimmed by 4 bases and 5 bases, with 26 bases remaining between them. Germline CDR1 reads MGHRA; CDR2 reads YSYEKL. The CDR3 spells CASSRTPVEAWGFETQYF. CDR3 nucleotides: TGCGCCAGCAGCCGGACCCCTGTGGAGGCCTGGGGGTTTGAGACCCAGTACTTC.

The chain couples TRBV5-1 to TRBJ2-3; no firm D call. This CDR3 region has 12 residues. Germline V gives CDR1 SGHRS, CDR2 YFSETQ. V dropped 3 bases and J dropped 5 bases, with 7 bases sitting between them. CDR3 nucleotides: TGCGCCAGCAGCTATGAGGTAGATACGCAGTATTTT. Translating gives CASSYEVDTQYF.